The 20 T cell receptor beta chains below come from one sample, sequenced in a study of blood T cell repertoires in COVID-19. Produced via immunoSEQ multiplex PCR; TCRdb's table is partial and in-frame only. Among around 170,000 clones listed, about three quarters were seen once. The sample comprised peripheral blood. The receptor source for this set is a woman over 75 with COVID-19, enrolled during active disease.

The chain is built from TRBV24-1 and TRBJ2-3; the match to TRBD1 covers 7 bases. The trim removed 9 bases at V and 2 bases at J, leaving 4 bases unmatched. There are 13 residues in the CDR3. Germline V gene lookup returns CDR1 KGHDR and CDR2 SFDVKD. The CDR3 coding sequence is TGTGCCACCCGACAGGGACCCACAGATACGCAGTATTTT. It encodes CATRQGPTDTQYF.

This sequence joins TRBV11-2 and TRBJ2-5, with TRBD2 identical over 7 bases. The CDR3 has 15 amino acids. V was pared by 1 base and J by 4 bases, with 6 bases of the junction left unmatched. CDR1 is SGHAT and CDR2 is FQNNGV in the germline V gene. CDR3: CASSLGGRVGETQYF. Here the CDR3 DNA reads TGTGCCAGCAGCTTAGGAGGGAGGGTCGGAGAGACCCAGTACTTC.

V usage is TRBV13 and J usage is TRBJ2-1; 8 bases match TRBD2. Germline CDR1 reads PRHDT; CDR2 reads FYEKMQ (reference sequence). J gave up 1 base and V 5 bases, and 10 bases lay outside the gene matches. The CDR3 loop spans 17 amino acids. The CDR3 reads CASSPWSGGLSYNEQFF. The CDR3 DNA is TGTGCCAGCAGCCCTTGGAGCGGGGGTTTATCCTACAATGAGCAGTTCTTC. Together with reference TRBV13 and TRBJ2-1, the CDR3 gives the full variable domain: AAGVIQSPRHLIKEKRETATLKCYPIPRHDTVYWYQQGPGQDPQFLISFYEKMQSDKGSIPDRFSAQQFSDYHSELNMSSLELGDSALYFCASSPWSGGLSYNEQFFGPGTRLTVL.

The rearrangement joins TRBV27 to TRBJ2-1; 7 bases are a match to TRBD2. The CDR3 length is 15 residues. Germline trimming cut 0 bases from V and 1 base from J; bases unmatched to any gene: 0. Germline assignment: CDR1 MNHEY and CDR2 SMNVEV (reference sequence). The CDR3 region has the DNA TGTGCCAGCAGTTTATCTAGCGGGTCCTACAATGAGCAGTTCTTC. The encoded protein is CASSLSSGSYNEQFF.

This chain joins TRBV7-8 and TRBJ1-1; a weak D match, TRBD1 (5 bases). CDR3 length: 14 residues. Trimming took 2 bases from V and 4 from J, leaving 11 bases between them. CDR1 and CDR2 (germline): SGHVS, FQNEAQ. The CDR3 reads CASSLMGGFTEAFF. CDR3 DNA: TGTGCCAGCAGCTTAATGGGGGGTTTCACTGAAGCTTTCTTT. The whole variable domain, remainder taken from reference TRBV7-8 and TRBJ1-1, is GAGVSQSPRYKVAKRGQDVALRCDPISGHVSLFWYQQALGQGPEFLTYFQNEAQLDKSGLPSDRFFAERPEGSVSTLKIQRTQQEDSAVYLCASSLMGGFTEAFFGQGTRLTVV.

On this clone: One end of the junction fails to match germline, which may point to a read error. The CDR3, as DNA: TGTGCCAGCAGGGTCTACAGTGAGCAGTTCTTC. It is translated as CASRVYSEQFF. The chain joins TRBV27 to TRBJ2-1; the D is unclear. Germline assignment: CDR1 MNHEY and CDR2 SMNVEV (reference sequence). The CDR3 covers 11 residues.

This clone has only a few counts. The chain recombines TRBV5-1 with TRBJ1-1, with D possibly TRBD1 on 5 matching bases. This CDR3 comprises 15 residues. Trimming shortened V by 1 base and J by 1 base, and 11 bases separated the two germline ends. Per germline, CDR1 SGHRS and CDR2 YFSETQ. The CDR3 nucleotides are TGCGCCAGCAGCTTGTTGGAGGGGCAGAACACTGAAGCTTTCTTT. Protein: CASSLLEGQNTEAFF.

This sequence joins TRBV28 and TRBJ1-2, with 9 bases that match TRBD1. After removal of 5 bases from V and 4 bases from J, the junction contained 11 bases not matched to a gene. Looked up from germline, CDR1 is MDHEN and CDR2 is SYDVKM. This CDR3 spans 16 amino acids. The CDR3 DNA sequence: TGTGCCAGCAGTGTGACACCGGGACAGGGCATCTATGGCTACACCTTC. It is translated as CASSVTPGQGIYGYTF.

The chain links TRBV12-5 to TRBJ2-3; D possibly corresponds to TRBD1 (6 bases). The V gene lost 1 base and the J gene lost 0 bases, with 8 bases spanning the gap. Germline lookup yields CDR1 LGHNT and CDR2 FRNRAP. This CDR3 has 15 amino acids. In nucleotides, the CDR3 is TGTGCTAGTGGTTTGGGGACAGCTAGCACAGATACGCAGTATTTT. Amino acid sequence: CASGLGTASTDTQYF. Drawing the rest from reference TRBV12-5 and TRBJ2-3, the complete variable domain is DARVTQTPRHKVTEMGQEVTMRCQPILGHNTVFWYRQTMMQGLELLAYFRNRAPLDDSGMPKDRFSAEMPDATLATLKIQPSEPRDSAVYFCASGLGTASTDTQYFGPGTRLTVL.

The chain employs TRBV30 and TRBJ2-1; possible D gene TRBD2, 7 bases. The CDR3 is 13 amino acids. Germline V gene sequence: CDR1 GTSNPN, CDR2 SVGIG (reference sequence). Trimming removed 0 bases at V and 16 bases at J, with 19 bases between. The CDR3 here is CAWSVLMGGAFFF. As DNA, the CDR3 is TGTGCCTGGAGTGTACTTATGGGGGGGGCCTTTTTCTTC. The full variable domain, completed using reference TRBV30 and TRBJ2-1, is SQTIHQWPATLVQPVGSPLSLECTVEGTSNPNLYWYRQAAGRGLQLLFYSVGIGQISSEVPQNLSASRPQDRQFILSSKKLLLSDSGFYLCAWSVLMGGAFFFGPGTRLTVL.

This chain joins TRBV10-3 and TRBJ1-4; no clear D. This CDR3 is built from 12 residues. Germline V lookup: CDR1 ENHRY, CDR2 SYGVKD. V was pared by 3 bases and J by 8 bases, with 7 bases between. The CDR3 DNA sequence: TGTGCCATCAGTGACCGCGGAGAAAAACTGTTTTTT. Translated, it gives CAISDRGEKLFF.

The chain recombines TRBV29-1 with TRBJ2-2; D not certain. There are 13 residues in the CDR3. With 6 bases removed from V and 4 bases from J, the gap between germline ends came to 12 bases. Germline CDR1 SQVTM, CDR2 ANQGSEA. The CDR3 DNA is TGCAGCGTAGATAACAAGTTCACCGGGGAGCTGTTTTTT. Its protein is CSVDNKFTGELFF.

The chain employs TRBV13 and TRBJ2-2, with TRBD1 identical over 9 bases. The CDR3 covers 16 residues. V lost 4 bases to trimming and J lost 5 bases; unmatched junction nucleotides: 8. CDR1 is PRHDT and CDR2 is FYEKMQ in the germline V gene (reference sequence). In nucleotides, the CDR3 is TGTGCCAGCAGCTCTGGACAGGGGCAGAATACCGGGGAGCTGTTTTTT. This codes for CASSSGQGQNTGELFF.

V and J are TRBV4-2 and TRBJ1-1, with 11 bases matching TRBD1. The ends lost 1 base at V and 1 base at J; junction bases unmatched: 2. This CDR3 is 16 amino acids long. CDR1 and CDR2 from the germline V gene are LGHNA and YNFKEQ. CDR3 sequence: CASSQAGTGGNTEAFF. CDR3 nucleotide sequence: TGTGCCAGCAGCCAAGCAGGGACAGGGGGGAACACTGAAGCTTTCTTT.

This clone was observed a few times. CDR3 DNA sequence: TGTGCCAGCAGCTTGTGGGCTAGCGCGCGGTTCGAGCAGTACTTC. Protein sequence: CASSLWASARFEQYF. The V gene is TRBV5-8, the J gene TRBJ2-7; D is perhaps TRBD2 (6 bases). The V gene lost 1 base and the J gene lost 6 bases, with 17 bases spanning the gap. CDR1 SGHTS and CDR2 YDEGEE come from the germline V gene. The CDR3 spans 15 residues.

The chain joins TRBV20-1 to TRBJ2-7; 7 nucleotides line up with TRBD1. V gave up 3 bases and J gave up 10 bases; unmatched junction bases: 12. The CDR3 has 13 amino acids. Germline CDR1 DFQATT, CDR2 SNEGSKA (reference sequence). Written as DNA, the CDR3 is TGCAGTGCTAGTGTTACAGGGGTCCGTTTCCAGTACTTC. Amino acids: CSASVTGVRFQYF.

J is TRBJ2-6 and V is TRBV5-1; perhaps TRBD1 as D (5 bases). In germline, CDR1 is SGHRS, CDR2 YFSETQ. V was clipped by 4 bases and J by 4 bases, with 15 bases between them. The CDR3 loop spans 16 amino acids. The CDR3 loop is CASSTTVVAGANVLTF. The CDR3 DNA sequence: TGCGCCAGCAGCACGACAGTCGTAGCCGGGGCCAACGTCCTGACTTTC. Filled out from reference TRBV5-1 and TRBJ2-6, the complete variable domain reads KAGVTQTPRYLIKTRGQQVTLSCSPISGHRSVSWYQQTPGQGLQFLFEYFSETQRNKGNFPGRFSGRQFSNSRSEMNVSTLELGDSALYLCASSTTVVAGANVLTFGAGSRLTVL.

The V gene is TRBV10-3, the J gene TRBJ1-2; 8 bases are shared with TRBD1. V was pared by 8 bases and J by 8 bases, with 13 bases of the junction left unmatched. The CDR3 contains 14 residues. The germline V gene has CDR1 ENHRY and CDR2 SYGVKD. The CDR3 DNA is TGTGCCATCCAGCGGACAGGGATCTCGGGGGGCTACACCTTC. It codes for CAIQRTGISGGYTF.

The rearrangement links TRBV7-8 to TRBJ1-1; D is unclear. Looked up from germline, CDR1 is SGHVS and CDR2 is FQNEAQ. The CDR3 runs to 13 residues. Deletions cut 5 bases from V and 3 bases from J, with 10 bases between. CDR3 nucleotides: TGTGCCAGCAGCCGCAACGGGGACACTGAAGCTTTCTTT. Translation gives CASSRNGDTEAFF.

In this sample, this clone turned up a few times. The chain employs TRBV7-2 and TRBJ2-1, with 9 bases matching TRBD1. V lost 5 bases, J lost 7 bases, and 12 bases stayed unmatched. The CDR3 is 16 residues long. Germline loops: CDR1 SGHTA, CDR2 FQGNSA. The CDR3: CASSIQPGQGLNEQFF. Here the CDR3 DNA reads TGTGCCAGCAGCATCCAACCGGGACAGGGCTTGAATGAGCAGTTCTTC.